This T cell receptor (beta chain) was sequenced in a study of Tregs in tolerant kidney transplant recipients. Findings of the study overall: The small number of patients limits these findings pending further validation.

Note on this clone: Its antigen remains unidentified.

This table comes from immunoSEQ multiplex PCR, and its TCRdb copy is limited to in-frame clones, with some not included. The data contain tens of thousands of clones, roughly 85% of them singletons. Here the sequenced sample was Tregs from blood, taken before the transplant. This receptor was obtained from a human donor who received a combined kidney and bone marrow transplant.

For the CDR3, the DNA is TGTGCCAGCAGCCCCGAGTCAGGACCTCCCCAGCATTTT. It codes for CASSPESGPPQHF. The V call is TRBV7-2, the J call TRBJ1-5; the D is unclear. CDR1 SGHTA and CDR2 FQGNSA come from the germline V gene. The V and J ends lost 5 bases and 10 bases respectively, with 15 bases between them. This CDR3 is built from 13 residues.